This T cell receptor beta chain was recorded in a study of blood T cell repertoires in COVID-19. For the study at large: Specimens from acute and convalescent COVID-19 originated in the United States, Italy and Spain. Nucleic acid was either cDNA or gDNA, and it came from T cells, B-cell-depleted T cells, or PBMCs.

Per germline, CDR1 LGHNA and CDR2 YNFKEQ. The CDR3 sequence is 18 residues long. V lost 0 bases to trimming and J lost 5 bases; unmatched junction nucleotides: 8. The data were produced by immunoSEQ multiplex PCR, yet TCRdb's version contains in-frame clones alone and is incomplete. The table shows some 490,000 clones, with 80% to 90% occurring only once. This receptor was identified in a human donor in a cohort sampled during active COVID-19. Input material: peripheral blood. The rearrangement links TRBV4-2 to TRBJ2-2, with 11 bases matching TRBD1. The chain's CDR3 is CASSQEGTGGQITGELFF. DNA of the CDR3: TGTGCCAGCAGCCAAGAAGGGACAGGGGGTCAAATTACCGGGGAGCTGTTTTTT.